This T cell receptor beta chain was observed in a study of beta chain features in type 1 diabetes. Study-wide results and caveats: Shortening of TCRB CDR3s, moderate but significant, appeared in all four CD4+ subsets of Type 1 diabetes patients.

The whole isolated RNA underwent reverse transcription, so sequencing captured expressed TCRB transcripts. Here immunoSEQ multiplex PCR was the method, and the copy in TCRdb shows in-frame clones only, minus some. The sample comprises hundreds of thousands of clones, roughly 12% of which are singletons, and roughly 0.0097% rests with the top ten. Every sorted population was more than 98% pure. Notes on this clone: The target antigen is unknown.

Germline lookup yields CDR1 MNHNY and CDR2 SVGAGI (reference sequence). The CDR3 contains 12 residues. The ends were cut back, 8 bases at V and 10 bases at J, with 15 bases in the middle. The TCR originated in a woman aged 18 to 35 with type 1 diabetes. The sequenced sample consisted of naive CD4+ T cells from blood. This chain links TRBV6-6 with TRBJ2-1; TRBD2 is a possible D gene (6 bases). CDR3 in DNA: TGTGCCAGCTTCAGTCCTCGGGGGGAGCAGTTCTTC. Its translation: CASFSPRGEQFF.